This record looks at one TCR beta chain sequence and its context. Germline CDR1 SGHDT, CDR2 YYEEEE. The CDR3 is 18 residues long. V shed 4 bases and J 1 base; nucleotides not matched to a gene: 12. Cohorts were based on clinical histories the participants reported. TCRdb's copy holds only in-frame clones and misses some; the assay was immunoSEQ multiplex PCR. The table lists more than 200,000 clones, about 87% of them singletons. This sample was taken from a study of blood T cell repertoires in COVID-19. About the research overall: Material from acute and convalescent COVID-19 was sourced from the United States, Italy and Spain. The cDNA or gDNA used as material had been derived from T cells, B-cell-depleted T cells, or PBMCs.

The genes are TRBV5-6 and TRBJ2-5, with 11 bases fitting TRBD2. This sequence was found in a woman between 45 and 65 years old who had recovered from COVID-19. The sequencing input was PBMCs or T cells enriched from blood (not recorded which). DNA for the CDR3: TGTGCCAGCAGCAAGGCCGGGACTAGCGGAGGACCCCAAGAGACCCAGTACTTC. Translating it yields CASSKAGTSGGPQETQYF.